The entry below describes one T cell receptor (beta chain). This record comes from a study of T cell responses to AZD1222 COVID-19 vaccine. The ends were cut back, 6 bases at V and 0 bases at J, with 17 bases in the middle. CDR3 length: 17 residues. CDR1 and CDR2 (germline): MDHEN, SYDVKM. TCRdb keeps only in-frame clones here, not all; method: immunoSEQ multiplex PCR. The table records 85,000 to 120,000 clones, 86% of them present only once. Sequences were derived from peripheral blood, sampled on day 0 of AZD1222 vaccination. The receptor was derived from an adult in good health. The chain couples TRBV28 to TRBJ1-4, with D unclear. CDR3: CASRRRNGLATNEKLFF. The CDR3 DNA reads as TGTGCCAGCAGACGACGGAACGGTCTTGCAACTAATGAAAAACTGTTTTTT.